Sequencing of this TCR beta chain was carried out in a study of beta chain features in type 1 diabetes. The CDR3 is made up of 13 amino acids. V was cut by 5 bases and J by 5 bases, with 15 bases left in between. Germline CDR1 GTSNPN, CDR2 SVGIG (reference sequence). The authors sorted CD4+ naive, central memory, regulatory and stem cell-like memory cells via CD45RO/CCR7/CD25/CD127/CD95/CD27. Purities over 98% were achieved in all sorted populations. There are a few counts of this clone. What it binds is not known. Study results and limitations: People with Type 1 diabetes carried modestly yet significantly shorter TCRB CDR3s in all four CD4+ subsets. Naive, central memory and regulatory TCRB repertoires appeared more similar among patients than healthy donors.

The isolated RNA, all of it, was reverse transcribed, so expressed TCRB transcripts were what got sequenced. TCRdb keeps only in-frame clones here, not all; method: immunoSEQ multiplex PCR. The data hold more than 550,000 clones, with around an eighth observed a single time. Sequencing input: naive CD4+ T cells from blood. The receptor comes from a man younger than 35 with type 1 diabetes. J is TRBJ2-5 and V is TRBV30, with D possibly matching TRBD1 (6 bases). CDR3 loop: CAWGRGTHETQYF. The CDR3 region has the DNA TGTGCCTGGGGAAGGGGGACCCACGAGACCCAGTACTTC.